Only a few counts were recorded for the clone carrying this T cell receptor (beta chain). The same CDR3 is also encoded by other DNA sequences in this sample. V was clipped by 2 bases and J by 5 bases, with 6 bases between them. The CDR3 is 12 residues long. This sample is part of a study of control samples from healthy donors and cancer patients. Libraries were prepared by immunoSEQ multiplex PCR; TCRdb keeps only in-frame clonotypes and omits some of them. The table records 30,000 or so clones, roughly 94% of them present only once. V usage is TRBV12-3 or TRBV12-4 and J usage is TRBJ1-1, with D unclear. The sample consisted of blood. The clonotype was recovered from a man in his 60s in good health. Written as DNA, the CDR3 is TGTGCCAGCAGTTTAAGACGGACTGAAGCTTTCTTT. It is translated as CASSLRRTEAFF.